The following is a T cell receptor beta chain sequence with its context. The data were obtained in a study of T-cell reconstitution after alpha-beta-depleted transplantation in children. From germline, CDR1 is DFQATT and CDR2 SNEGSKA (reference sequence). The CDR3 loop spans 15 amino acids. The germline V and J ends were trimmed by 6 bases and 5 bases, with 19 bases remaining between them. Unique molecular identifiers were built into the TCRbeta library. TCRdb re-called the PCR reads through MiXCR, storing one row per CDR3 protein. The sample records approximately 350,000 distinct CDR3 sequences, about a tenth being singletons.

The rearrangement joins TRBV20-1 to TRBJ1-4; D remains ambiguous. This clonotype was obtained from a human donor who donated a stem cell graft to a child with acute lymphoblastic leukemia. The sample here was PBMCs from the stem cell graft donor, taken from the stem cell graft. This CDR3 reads CSALEYGSLNEKLFF. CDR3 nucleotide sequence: TGCAGTGCCCTTGAGTACGGCTCCCTGAATGAAAAACTGTTTTTT.